Listed below are T cell receptor beta chains from one sample, sequenced in a study of shared clonotypes between healthy human individuals. Sequencing used immunoSEQ multiplex PCR; TCRdb keeps in-frame clones, though not all of them. The sample consists of roughly 2.6 million clones, approximately 90% of them appearing once. Input material: naive CD4+ T cells sorted from blood. The receptors were gathered from a man between 18 and 29 years old in good health. CDR3s include the opening cysteine and the closing phenylalanine or tryptophan. D genes are given only for firm matches. Not every row has a clone size; where given, it reads once, few, many or a size class.

J: TRBJ2-7
D: TRBD1
length: 15
V: TRBV18
size: NA
CDR3: CASSPLRDRGYEQYF
DNA: TGTGCCAGCTCACCACTCCGGGACAGGGGGTACGAGCAGTACTTC

J: TRBJ2-7
D: NA
length: 11
V: TRBV20-1
size: NA
CDR3: CSADRAHEQYF
DNA: TGCAGTGCTGACCGAGCCCACGAGCAGTACTTC

J: TRBJ2-7
D: TRBD2
length: 15
V: TRBV10-3
size: NA
CDR3: CAISDLGLAGNEQYF
DNA: TGTGCCATCAGTGATTTGGGACTAGCGGGGAACGAGCAGTACTTC

J: TRBJ2-3
D: NA
length: 12
V: TRBV5-1
size: NA
CDR3: CASSLEGSTQYF
DNA: TGCGCCAGCAGCTTGGAGGGATCTACGCAGTATTTT

J: TRBJ2-2
D: NA
length: 14
V: TRBV7-2
size: NA
CDR3: CASSFLGSTGELFF
DNA: TGTGCCAGCAGCTTCCTAGGGTCCACCGGGGAGCTGTTTTTT

J: TRBJ2-3
D: TRBD1
length: 17
V: TRBV7-9
size: NA
CDR3: CASSLGYRDSSTDTQYF
DNA: TGTGCCAGCAGCTTAGGATACCGGGACAGCAGCACAGATACGCAGTATTTT

J: TRBJ1-2
D: NA
length: 16
V: TRBV27
size: NA
CDR3: CASSFTQLQPSYGYTF
DNA: TGTGCCAGCAGTTTCACCCAACTACAGCCTTCCTATGGCTACACCTTC

J: TRBJ2-1
D: NA
length: 16
V: TRBV7-8
size: NA
CDR3: CASSPPPGSSYNEQFF
DNA: TGTGCCAGCAGTCCCCCCCCCGGGAGCTCCTACAATGAGCAGTTCTTC

J: TRBJ2-3
D: TRBD1
length: 16
V: TRBV9
size: NA
CDR3: CASSPSRGPPTDTQYF
DNA: TGTGCCAGCAGCCCCTCGAGGGGGCCCCCCACAGATACGCAGTATTTT

J: TRBJ2-1
D: NA
length: 15
V: TRBV30
size: once
CDR3: CAWTPGLVSYNEQFF
DNA: TGTGCCTGGACCCCGGGGCTTGTATCCTACAATGAGCAGTTCTTC

J: TRBJ2-1
D: TRBD2
length: 15
V: TRBV9
size: NA
CDR3: CASSGGGAAYNEQFF
DNA: TGTGCCAGCAGCGGCGGGGGGGCCGCCTACAATGAGCAGTTCTTC

J: TRBJ2-2
D: NA
length: 16
V: TRBV27
size: NA
CDR3: CASSTGRVGGTGELFF
DNA: TGTGCCAGCAGTACCGGACGGGTGGGGGGCACCGGGGAGCTGTTTTTT

J: TRBJ2-7
D: TRBD1
length: 13
V: TRBV5-1
size: NA
CDR3: CASSDDRVSEQYF
DNA: TGCGCCAGCAGCGATGACAGGGTGAGCGAGCAGTACTTC

J: TRBJ2-1
D: NA
length: 16
V: TRBV5-1
size: once
CDR3: CASTPRGVLTYNEQFF
DNA: TGCGCCAGCACCCCTCGAGGGGTATTAACCTACAATGAGCAGTTCTTC

J: TRBJ1-4
D: NA
length: 17
V: TRBV7-2
size: NA
CDR3: CASSFPKVGGTNEKLFF
DNA: TGTGCCAGCAGCTTCCCAAAGGTGGGGGGGACTAATGAAAAACTGTTTTTT

J: TRBJ2-5
D: TRBD2
length: 15
V: TRBV5-4
size: NA
CDR3: CASTVGGGPRETQYF
DNA: TGTGCCAGCACCGTCGGGGGGGGGCCGAGGGAGACCCAGTACTTC

J: TRBJ2-7
D: TRBD2
length: 15
V: TRBV19
size: NA
CDR3: CASSRTSGDSYEQYF
DNA: TGTGCCAGTAGTAGGACTAGCGGGGATTCCTACGAGCAGTACTTC

J: TRBJ2-1
D: NA
length: 16
V: TRBV7-2
size: NA
CDR3: CASSLSQAGPFSEQFF
DNA: TGTGCCAGCAGCTTATCTCAGGCAGGGCCCTTCAGTGAGCAGTTCTTC

J: TRBJ2-7
D: TRBD1
length: 14
V: TRBV5-4
size: once
CDR3: CASSLGGQGYEQYF
DNA: TGTGCCAGCAGCTTGGGGGGACAGGGCTACGAGCAGTACTTC

J: TRBJ1-5
D: TRBD1
length: 14
V: TRBV6-5
size: NA
CDR3: CASNTGGGNQPQHF
DNA: TGTGCCAGCAATACAGGGGGCGGCAATCAGCCCCAGCATTTT

J: TRBJ2-7
D: TRBD1
length: 16
V: TRBV5-1
size: NA
CDR3: CASSLDPGTGTYEQYF
DNA: TGCGCCAGCAGCTTGGATCCCGGGACAGGAACCTACGAGCAGTACTTC

J: TRBJ1-2
D: TRBD1
length: 13
V: TRBV11-2
size: NA
CDR3: CASSSQGNYGYTF
DNA: TGTGCCAGCAGCTCACAGGGGAACTATGGCTACACCTTC

J: TRBJ2-3
D: NA
length: 13
V: TRBV10-3
size: NA
CDR3: CAIAGGAGDTQYF
DNA: TGTGCCATCGCTGGGGGGGCAGGAGATACGCAGTATTTT

J: TRBJ2-7
D: NA
length: 13
V: TRBV5-6
size: NA
CDR3: CASRRVGSYEQYF
DNA: TGTGCCAGCAGAAGGGTCGGGTCCTACGAGCAGTACTTC

J: TRBJ2-5
D: NA
length: 15
V: TRBV6-6
size: NA
CDR3: CASSYSGGGVETQYF
DNA: TGTGCCAGCAGTTACTCTGGGGGCGGGGTAGAGACCCAGTACTTC

J: TRBJ2-4
D: TRBD2
length: 15
V: TRBV5-1
size: NA
CDR3: CASSFGGTSASFQYF
DNA: TGCGCCAGCAGCTTTGGGGGGACTAGCGCCAGTTTTCAGTACTTC

J: TRBJ1-1
D: NA
length: 11
V: TRBV20-1
size: NA
CDR3: CSVWGDTEAFF
DNA: TGCAGTGTTTGGGGCGACACTGAAGCTTTCTTT

J: TRBJ1-4
D: NA
length: 15
V: TRBV5-1
size: NA
CDR3: CASSPFGGSNEKLFF
DNA: TGCGCCAGCAGCCCGTTTGGGGGATCCAATGAAAAACTGTTTTTT

J: TRBJ1-4
D: NA
length: 15
V: TRBV10-3
size: NA
CDR3: CAISATGILNEKLFF
DNA: TGTGCCATCAGCGCAACAGGGATCCTAAATGAAAAACTGTTTTTT

J: TRBJ2-5
D: TRBD2
length: 16
V: TRBV18
size: NA
CDR3: CASSPSGTSDQETQYF
DNA: TGTGCCAGCTCACCATCCGGGACTAGTGATCAAGAGACCCAGTACTTC

J: TRBJ1-3
D: NA
length: 17
V: TRBV10-3
size: NA
CDR3: CAISESSLVISGNTIYF
DNA: TGTGCCATCAGTGAGAGTTCCTTGGTTATCTCTGGAAACACCATATATTTT

J: TRBJ2-5
D: TRBD1
length: 14
V: TRBV5-1
size: NA
CDR3: CASSRKQGLGTQYF
DNA: TGCGCCAGCAGCCGAAAACAGGGGTTGGGGACCCAGTACTTC

J: TRBJ2-7
D: NA
length: 15
V: TRBV9
size: NA
CDR3: CASSVTAGSSYEQYF
DNA: TGTGCCAGCAGCGTAACGGCGGGTAGCTCCTACGAGCAGTACTTC

J: TRBJ1-1
D: NA
length: 12
V: TRBV18
size: NA
CDR3: CASSPFAGDAFF
DNA: TGTGCCAGCTCACCATTTGCCGGGGACGCTTTCTTT

J: TRBJ1-4
D: NA
length: 15
V: TRBV5-4
size: NA
CDR3: CASSRSAGVGEKLFF
DNA: TGTGCCAGCAGCCGTTCGGCAGGCGTGGGGGAAAAACTGTTTTTT

J: TRBJ2-7
D: TRBD1
length: 13
V: TRBV6-1
size: NA
CDR3: CASRYRGYGEQYF
DNA: TGTGCCAGCAGGTACAGGGGATACGGCGAGCAGTACTTC

J: TRBJ2-7
D: NA
length: 15
V: TRBV7-9
size: once
CDR3: CASSLDYRRGYEQYF
DNA: TGTGCCAGCAGCTTAGATTACCGGAGGGGCTACGAGCAGTACTTC

J: TRBJ2-2
D: TRBD1
length: 13
V: TRBV6-6
size: NA
CDR3: CASGDRGSGELFF
DNA: TGTGCCAGCGGAGACAGGGGCTCCGGGGAGCTGTTTTTT

J: TRBJ1-1
D: NA
length: 16
V: TRBV5-1
size: NA
CDR3: CASSLGGVNMNTEAFF
DNA: TGCGCCAGCAGCTTGGGAGGCGTCAACATGAACACTGAAGCTTTCTTT

J: TRBJ1-5
D: TRBD1
length: 15
V: TRBV5-4
size: NA
CDR3: CASSSEGQGNQPQHF
DNA: TGTGCCAGCAGCTCCGAGGGACAGGGCAATCAGCCCCAGCATTTT

J: TRBJ1-1
D: NA
length: 13
V: TRBV7-9
size: NA
CDR3: CASSFGDGTEAFF
DNA: TGTGCCAGCAGCTTCGGTGACGGGACTGAAGCTTTCTTT

J: TRBJ1-2
D: NA
length: 13
V: TRBV28
size: NA
CDR3: CASRTRGNYGYTF
DNA: TGTGCCAGTCGGACAAGGGGCAACTATGGCTACACCTTC

J: TRBJ2-1
D: NA
length: 15
V: TRBV2
size: NA
CDR3: CASTHRDSQRYEQFF
DNA: TGTGCCAGCACCCACCGGGACTCCCAGCGGTATGAGCAGTTCTTC

J: TRBJ1-2
D: TRBD1
length: 14
V: TRBV5-1
size: NA
CDR3: CASSLEDRVRGYTF
DNA: TGCGCCAGCAGCTTGGAGGACAGGGTCCGTGGCTACACCTTC

J: TRBJ2-5
D: NA
length: 11
V: TRBV20-1
size: few
CDR3: CSADGAFGQYF
DNA: TGCAGTGCTGACGGAGCGTTCGGCCAGTACTTC

J: TRBJ2-7
D: NA
length: 11
V: TRBV5-6
size: NA
CDR3: CASSAGYEQYF
DNA: TGTGCCAGCAGCGCGGGCTACGAGCAGTACTTC

J: TRBJ2-7
D: TRBD1
length: 14
V: TRBV2
size: few
CDR3: CARQQGPASYEQYF
DNA: TGTGCCAGACAACAGGGGCCCGCCTCCTACGAGCAGTACTTC

J: TRBJ2-7
D: TRBD1
length: 13
V: TRBV25-1
size: NA
CDR3: CASGTGGSYEQYF
DNA: TGTGCCAGCGGGACAGGGGGATCCTACGAGCAGTACTTC

J: TRBJ2-1
D: TRBD1
length: 13
V: TRBV19
size: NA
CDR3: CASTPDRDREQFF
DNA: TGTGCCAGTACCCCGGACAGGGATCGTGAGCAGTTCTTC

J: TRBJ2-1
D: NA
length: 14
V: TRBV19
size: NA
CDR3: CASSERSSPPRQFF
DNA: TGTGCCAGTAGTGAGCGGTCTAGCCCTCCCAGGCAGTTCTTC

J: TRBJ2-5
D: NA
length: 12
V: TRBV10-3
size: NA
CDR3: CAISESKKAQYF
DNA: TGTGCCATCAGTGAGTCGAAGAAGGCCCAGTACTTC

J: TRBJ1-3
D: NA
length: 15
V: TRBV5-1
size: NA
CDR3: CASSWTGISGNTIYF
DNA: TGCGCCAGCAGCTGGACGGGGATCTCTGGAAACACCATATATTTT

J: TRBJ2-7
D: NA
length: 13
V: TRBV7-2
size: NA
CDR3: CASSLGWANEQYF
DNA: TGTGCCAGCAGCTTAGGGTGGGCGAACGAGCAGTACTTC

J: TRBJ1-5
D: TRBD1
length: 16
V: TRBV19
size: NA
CDR3: CASSIAKDRRNQPQHF
DNA: TGTGCCAGTAGTATAGCGAAGGACAGGCGCAATCAGCCCCAGCATTTT

J: TRBJ1-5
D: NA
length: 15
V: TRBV4-1
size: once
CDR3: CASSQEPSEGQPQHF
DNA: TGCGCCAGCAGCCAAGAGCCGTCAGAGGGCCAGCCCCAGCATTTT